The rows below give T cell receptor beta chains drawn from one sample of a study of PD-1 blockade in classical Hodgkin lymphoma. Here immunoSEQ multiplex PCR was the method, and the copy in TCRdb shows in-frame clones only, minus some. Here the sample spans 20,000 to 30,000 clones, roughly four fifths being singletons. The sequencing here drew on peripheral blood mononuclear cells (PBMCs), taken before the fourth cycle of nivolumab. The receptors here all came from a human donor with classical Hodgkin lymphoma. Both conserved end residues are part of each CDR3. Fields, in order: V gene, J gene, clone size, D gene, CDR3 protein, CDR3 DNA. D genes are given only for firm matches. Only part of the rows carry a size: once, few, many, or a class if the clone is expanded.

TRBV5-5	TRBJ1-5	.	.	CASSPGLYSNQPQHF	TGTGCCAGCAGCCCGGGCCTCTATAGCAATCAGCCCCAGCATTTT
TRBV5-1	TRBJ2-5	once	.	CASSLDREAETQYF	TGCGCCAGCAGCTTGGATAGAGAGGCGGAGACCCAGTACTTC
TRBV19	TRBJ1-1	medium-sized	.	CASSIGSDGNTEAFF	TGTGCCAGTAGTATAGGATCCGACGGGAACACTGAAGCTTTCTTT
TRBV28	TRBJ2-3	.	TRBD1	CASSFAGGFTDTQYF	TGTGCCAGCAGTTTCGCAGGGGGATTCACAGATACGCAGTATTTT
TRBV23-1	TRBJ2-7	.	TRBD1	CASSGGGDSPEQYF	TGCGCCAGCTCTGGTGGTGGGGACAGTCCCGAGCAGTACTTC
TRBV10-3	TRBJ2-2	.	.	CAISESKRGWAGELFF	TGTGCCATCAGTGAGTCGAAAAGGGGATGGGCCGGGGAGCTGTTTTTT
TRBV2	TRBJ1-2	.	.	CASRPTGMNNYGYTF	TGTGCCAGCAGACCTACAGGGATGAATAACTATGGCTACACCTTC
TRBV28	TRBJ1-1	.	.	CAGKQGKNTEAFF	TGTGCCGGAAAACAGGGTAAGAACACTGAAGCTTTCTTT
TRBV4-3	TRBJ1-1	.	.	CASSQDSKGFTEAFF	TGCGCCAGCAGCCAAGATTCTAAGGGGTTCACTGAAGCTTTCTTT
TRBV28	TRBJ1-6	.	.	CASSPMGDGTYNSPLHF	TGTGCCAGCAGCCCAATGGGGGACGGTACCTATAATTCACCCCTCCACTTT
TRBV7-3	TRBJ2-3	.	.	CASSSTSTVRTDTQYF	TGTGCCAGCAGCTCAACTTCGACGGTTAGGACAGATACGCAGTATTTT
TRBV4-1	TRBJ2-7	.	.	CASSQDRGDREQYF	TGCGCCAGCAGCCAAGATCGGGGCGATCGCGAGCAGTACTTC
TRBV4-3	TRBJ2-1	.	.	CASSQGPYNEQFF	TGCGCCAGCAGCCAAGGGCCTTACAATGAGCAGTTCTTC
TRBV30	TRBJ1-2	.	.	CAWSVLGGGYGYTF	TGTGCCTGGAGTGTACTCGGGGGCGGTTATGGCTACACCTTC
TRBV7-9	TRBJ1-1	.	TRBD1	CASSSGTGPRPEAFF	TGTGCCAGCAGCTCCGGGACAGGGCCAAGACCTGAAGCTTTCTTT
TRBV4-2	TRBJ2-1	.	.	CASSPQGGGHEQFF	TGTGCCAGCAGCCCTCAAGGTGGCGGGCATGAGCAGTTCTTC
TRBV7-6	TRBJ2-1	.	TRBD2	CASSPQGAGYNEQFF	TGTGCCAGCAGCCCCCAAGGAGCGGGGTACAATGAGCAGTTCTTC
TRBV7-7	TRBJ2-5	.	.	CASSLEGGETQYF	TGTGCCAGCAGCTTAGAGGGAGGAGAGACCCAGTACTTC
TRBV5-1	TRBJ2-7	.	TRBD2	CASSSEGLAGVEQYF	TGCGCCAGCAGCTCGGAGGGACTAGCGGGAGTCGAGCAGTACTTC
TRBV6-9	TRBJ2-2	.	.	CASSYGAGELFF	TGTGCCAGCAGTTACGGGGCGGGGGAGCTGTTTTTT
TRBV7-9	TRBJ2-1	.	.	CASSSLPEQFF	TGTGCCAGCAGCTCTCTGCCTGAGCAGTTCTTC
TRBV6-5	TRBJ2-7	.	TRBD2	CASSYSGTNSYEQYF	TGTGCCAGCAGCTACTCCGGGACTAACTCCTACGAGCAGTACTTC
TRBV4-1	TRBJ2-7	.	TRBD2	CASSATSGSSYEQYF	TGCGCCAGCAGCGCAACTAGCGGGAGTAGCTACGAGCAGTACTTC
TRBV5-4	TRBJ2-2	.	.	CASSYDPTGELFF	TGTGCCAGCAGCTACGATCCGACCGGGGAGCTGTTTTTT
TRBV28	TRBJ1-2	once	TRBD1	CASRGQGFRGYTF	TGTGCCAGCAGGGGACAGGGATTTCGAGGCTACACCTTC
TRBV7-9	TRBJ2-3	.	TRBD2	CASSVPPSGGDTDTQYF	TGTGCCAGCAGCGTGCCACCGAGCGGGGGGGACACAGATACGCAGTATTTT
TRBV6-1	TRBJ1-1	.	TRBD1	CASTRAGQGNTEAFF	TGTGCCAGCACTAGAGCCGGACAGGGGAACACTGAAGCTTTCTTT
TRBV4-1	TRBJ1-5	.	TRBD1	CASSQVRTGDFNQPQHF	TGCGCCAGCAGCCAGGTTAGGACAGGGGACTTCAATCAGCCCCAGCATTTT
TRBV4-1	TRBJ2-2	medium-sized	.	CASSQVDGGARELFF	TGCGCCAGCAGCCAAGTAGATGGGGGAGCCCGGGAGCTGTTTTTT
TRBV7-6	TRBJ1-1	.	.	CASSLDGSTEAFF	TGTGCCAGCAGCTTAGACGGGAGCACTGAAGCTTTCTTT
TRBV28	TRBJ2-2	.	TRBD1	CASDRENTGELFF	TGTGCCAGCGACAGGGAGAACACCGGGGAGCTGTTTTTT
TRBV27	TRBJ2-1	.	.	CASSFIGRFSYNEQFF	TGTGCCAGCAGTTTTATTGGGAGGTTCTCCTACAATGAGCAGTTCTTC
TRBV6-5	TRBJ2-1	.	.	CASSYPNNEQFF	TGTGCCAGCAGTTACCCAAATAATGAGCAGTTCTTC
TRBV4-2	TRBJ1-3	.	.	CASSLTSSGNTIYF	TGTGCCAGCAGCCTCACGAGCTCTGGAAACACCATATATTTT
TRBV27	TRBJ1-5	.	TRBD1	CASRLSGQGEDQPQHF	TGTGCCAGCAGGCTGTCGGGACAGGGTGAAGATCAGCCCCAGCATTTT
TRBV7-9	TRBJ2-7	.	.	CASSLEDSYEQYF	TGTGCCAGCAGTTTGGAGGACTCCTACGAGCAGTACTTC
TRBV30	TRBJ1-5	.	.	CAWSVRGEGFNQPQHF	TGTGCCTGGAGTGTACGGGGTGAGGGGTTCAATCAGCCCCAGCATTTT
TRBV28	TRBJ2-7	.	.	CASSPRDSTYEQYF	TGTGCCAGCAGTCCCCGAGACTCAACCTACGAGCAGTACTTC
TRBV12-5	TRBJ1-4	.	.	CASGLTFGSTNEKLFF	TGTGCTAGTGGTTTGACCTTCGGCTCAACTAATGAAAAACTGTTTTTT
TRBV9	TRBJ2-7	.	.	CASSVSPLGAGSYEQYF	TGTGCCAGCAGCGTCTCACCCCTTGGGGCAGGCTCCTACGAGCAGTACTTC